One and the same sample provided the 19 T cell receptor beta chains below, sequenced in a study of blood T cell repertoires in COVID-19. The protocol was immunoSEQ multiplex PCR, while the TCRdb copy is restricted to in-frame clones and leaves out a portion. The table shows about 48,000 clones, with about nine tenths occurring only once. Sequenced sample: peripheral blood. The receptors derive from a woman of 80 years or more with COVID-19, enrolled during active disease.

The count of this clone is one. The chain employs TRBV3-1 (or the pseudogene TRBV3-2) and TRBJ2-2; D call uncertain. The CDR3 loop spans 15 amino acids. CDR1 and CDR2 (germline): LGHDT, YNNKEL (reference sequence). Trimming took 6 bases from V and 0 from J, leaving 11 bases between them. The CDR3 here is CASRLQVANTGELFF. The DNA for the CDR3 is TGTGCCAGCAGACTTCAGGTCGCGAACACCGGGGAGCTGTTTTTT.

V gene TRBV5-4 combines with J gene TRBJ1-3; D is unclear. This CDR3 region has 15 residues. V was clipped by 4 bases and J by 0 bases, with 11 bases between them. Germline CDR1 SGHNT, CDR2 YYREEE (reference sequence). Here the CDR3 DNA reads TGTGCCAGCAGCCTAAACCCTAGCTCTGGAAACACCATATATTTT. It yields the protein CASSLNPSSGNTIYF. Full variable domain (outside the CDR3, taken from reference TRBV5-4 and TRBJ1-3): ETGVTQSPTHLIKTRGQQVTLRCSSQSGHNTVSWYQQALGQGPQFIFQYYREEENGRGNFPPRFSGLQFPNYSSELNVNALELDDSALYLCASSLNPSSGNTIYFGEGSWLTVV.

The chain is built from TRBV14 and TRBJ2-1; TRBD1 matches 8 bases. The CDR3 has 16 residues. Trimming at V came to 0 bases and at J to 4 bases, leaving 5 bases not matched to a gene. Germline lookup yields CDR1 SGHDN and CDR2 FVKESK. The DNA for the CDR3 is TGTGCCAGCAGCCAAGATAAGGGACAGGTTTACAATGAGCAGTTCTTC. Amino acid sequence: CASSQDKGQVYNEQFF.

The chain uses TRBV4-1 and TRBJ2-7; the D gene is possibly TRBD1 (6 bases). The CDR3 consists of 14 residues. V lost 2 bases to trimming and J lost 5 bases, with 13 bases between them. Germline lookup yields CDR1 MGHRA and CDR2 YSYEKL. The CDR3 reads CASSQLIQGNEQYF. As DNA, the CDR3 is TGCGCCAGCAGCCAATTAATCCAGGGGAACGAGCAGTACTTC.

The chain carries TRBV2 and TRBJ1-4, with TRBD1 matching over 8 bases. Trimming removed 5 bases from V and 8 bases from J; junction bases left unmatched: 7. The CDR3 extends over 14 amino acids. Germline V gene sequence: CDR1 SNHLY, CDR2 FYNNEI. CDR3 residues: CASSKDRVSEKLFF. For the CDR3, the DNA is TGTGCCAGCAGTAAGGACAGGGTCAGCGAAAAACTGTTTTTT. Drawing the rest from reference TRBV2 and TRBJ1-4, the complete variable domain is EPEVTQTPSHQVTQMGQEVILRCVPISNHLYFYWYRQILGQKVEFLVSFYNNEISEKSEIFDDQFSVERPDGSNFTLKIRSTKLEDSAMYFCASSKDRVSEKLFFGSGTQLSVL.

The V call is TRBV27, the J call TRBJ2-3, with 11 nucleotides matching TRBD2. The CDR3 sequence is 16 residues long. The V segment lost 5 bases and the J segment 4 bases; nucleotides outside the gene matches: 8. Germline V gives CDR1 MNHEY, CDR2 SMNVEV (reference sequence). As DNA, the CDR3 is TGTGCCAGCAGTCTCAAACTAGCGGGAGTGGCAGATACGCAGTATTTT. This gives the protein CASSLKLAGVADTQYF.

V usage is TRBV7-9 and J usage is TRBJ1-2, with D possibly TRBD1 on 5 matching bases. V dropped 2 bases and J dropped 6 bases, with 10 bases sitting between them. The length of the CDR3 is 13 residues. Germline V lookup: CDR1 SEHNR, CDR2 FQNEAQ (reference sequence). The CDR3 DNA sequence: TGTGCCAGCAGCTTAATCAGGGAGGATGGCTACACCTTC. Encoded protein: CASSLIREDGYTF.

The chain joins TRBV2 to TRBJ2-7; the D gene is possibly TRBD2 (6 bases). From germline, CDR1 is SNHLY and CDR2 FYNNEI. The germline V and J ends were trimmed by 6 bases and 9 bases, with 9 bases remaining between them. This CDR3 has 10 residues. The chain's CDR3 is CASRGTRQYF. In DNA form, the CDR3 reads TGTGCCAGCAGGGGGACTCGGCAGTACTTC.

For the CDR3, the DNA is TGTGCCAGCAGTGTTTTGGGACTAGCGGTTCAAGAGACCCAGTACTTC. It yields the protein CASSVLGLAVQETQYF. The chain combines TRBV6-1 with TRBJ2-5, with 11 bases identical to TRBD2. The CDR3 consists of 16 residues. V gave up 4 bases and J gave up 2 bases; unmatched junction bases: 6. In germline, CDR1 is MNHNS, CDR2 SASEGT.

The genes are TRBV7-2 and TRBJ2-2; maybe TRBD1 (5 bases). Trimming stripped 5 bases from V and 4 bases from J, with 14 bases between. This CDR3 region has 15 residues. Looked up from germline, CDR1 is SGHTA and CDR2 is FQGNSA. The CDR3 bases are TGTGCCAGCAGCCCGAACCCTAGGGGCACCGGGGAGCTGTTTTTT. This sequence encodes CASSPNPRGTGELFF. Full variable domain (rest looked up from reference TRBV7-2 and TRBJ2-2): GAGVSQSPSNKVTEKGKDVELRCDPISGHTALYWYRQSLGQGLEFLIYFQGNSAPDKSGLPSDRFSAERTGGSVSTLTIQRTQQEDSAVYLCASSPNPRGTGELFFGEGSRLTVL.

By share of the sample, this clone is medium-sized. The chain links TRBV13 to TRBJ1-1; D is undetermined. V was clipped by 2 bases and J by 1 base, with 11 bases between them. Germline CDR1 reads PRHDT; CDR2 reads FYEKMQ (reference sequence). The CDR3 has 15 residues. As DNA, the CDR3 is TGTGCCAGCAGCTTAACACAGACGACGAACACTGAAGCTTTCTTT. Translated, it gives CASSLTQTTNTEAFF.

The V gene is TRBV6-6, the J gene TRBJ1-5, with TRBD1 identical over 9 bases. This CDR3 has 16 residues. J lost 4 bases, V lost 7 bases, and 11 bases had no gene match. Looked up from germline, CDR1 is MNHNY and CDR2 is SVGAGI (reference sequence). The CDR3 loop is CASTRGTGYLNQPQHF. The CDR3 region has the DNA TGTGCCAGCACCCGAGGGACAGGGTATTTGAATCAGCCCCAGCATTTT.

J is TRBJ2-5 and V is TRBV9, with TRBD2 matching 10 bases. The germline V gene has CDR1 SGDLS and CDR2 YYNGEE. V was clipped by 4 bases and J by 4 bases; unmatched bases: 13. The CDR3 is 17 amino acids. The CDR3 DNA follows: TGTGCCAGCAGCACCCACCTCGGGCTAGCGGGAGCAGAGACCCAGTACTTC. Amino acids: CASSTHLGLAGAETQYF.

This clone was counted a single time. V usage is TRBV20-1 and J usage is TRBJ1-1; D is ambiguous. The CDR3 sequence is 10 residues long. Germline V gene lookup returns CDR1 DFQATT and CDR2 SNEGSKA (reference sequence). Trimming pared 4 bases from V and 10 bases from J, leaving 10 bases between. The CDR3 loop reads CSAINIRAFF. In DNA form, the CDR3 reads TGCAGTGCTATCAACATAAGAGCTTTCTTT.

The rearrangement links TRBV24-1 to TRBJ1-1; D not resolved. CDR3 size: 16 residues. Germline V CDR1 and CDR2: KGHDR, SFDVKD. Trimming shortened V by 3 bases and J by 3 bases, and 16 bases separated the two germline ends. CDR3 in amino acids: CATSDGDVGADTEAFF. Here the CDR3 DNA reads TGTGCCACCAGTGATGGCGACGTCGGCGCGGACACTGAAGCTTTCTTT.

The chain carries TRBV5-1 and TRBJ1-6; no firm D call. The germline V and J ends were trimmed by 0 bases and 5 bases, with 18 bases remaining between them. Looked up from germline, CDR1 is SGHRS and CDR2 is YFSETQ. The CDR3 is made up of 18 amino acids. The CDR3 sequence: CASSLATAAGLHNSPLHF. The CDR3 nucleotides read TGCGCCAGCAGCTTGGCAACGGCAGCCGGACTCCATAATTCACCCCTCCACTTT.

This rearrangement joins TRBV6-1 to TRBJ1-2; tentatively, D is TRBD1 (5 bases). V was shortened by 1 base and J by 12 bases, with 18 bases between the two germline ends. This CDR3 spans 14 amino acids. Germline values: CDR1 MNHNS, CDR2 SASEGT. The CDR3 sequence is CASSEGSQGRANTF. CDR3 DNA: TGTGCCAGCAGTGAAGGATCCCAGGGTAGGGCTAACACCTTC.

The CDR3 DNA follows: TGCGCCAGCAGCCAAGTGGCGGGAGCGTACAATGAGCAGTTCTTC. Translating it yields CASSQVAGAYNEQFF. The chain carries TRBV4-1 and TRBJ2-1, with TRBD2 matching 7 bases. CDR3 size: 15 residues. Per germline, CDR1 MGHRA and CDR2 YSYEKL. The ends lost 1 base at V and 4 bases at J; junction bases unmatched: 4.

The CDR3 DNA is TGTGCCAGCGACCGACAGCTCGCGGGGAGGGAGCAGTATTTT. This gives the protein CASDRQLAGREQYF. The gene calls are TRBV5-8 and TRBJ2-3; 7 bases align to TRBD2. Germline trimming cut 7 bases from V and 11 bases from J; bases unmatched to any gene: 16. The germline V gene encodes CDR1 SGHTS and CDR2 YDEGEE. CDR3 length: 14 residues.